The rows below give T cell receptor beta chains drawn from one sample of a study of OX40 agonist ivuxolimab in advanced cancers. Assay used: immunoSEQ multiplex PCR; TCRdb lists only in-frame clones, some missing. Of over 50,000 clones listed, around 81% are singletons. Sequencing was performed on CD4+ or CD8+ T cells sorted from blood, taken in a trial of the OX40 agonist ivuxolimab. The receptors originated from an adult with an advanced solid tumor such as melanoma, head and neck, liver or kidney cancer. CDR3s include the opening cysteine and the closing phenylalanine or tryptophan. D genes are given only for firm matches. Clone size is not always given. Where it is, it says once, few, many or a class for expanded clones.

size | length | D | J | V | CDR3 | DNA
NA | 14 | NA | TRBJ1-2 | TRBV4-2 | CASSQGVLGSGYTF | TGTGCCAGCAGCCAAGGAGTTTTGGGATCTGGCTACACCTTC
once | 14 | NA | TRBJ1-6 | TRBV9 | CASSFRAHNSPLHF | TGTGCCAGCAGCTTCCGGGCCCATAATTCACCCCTCCACTTT
once | 18 | TRBD2 | TRBJ2-1 | TRBV5-5 | CASSFTESGGSIYNEQFF | TGTGCCAGCAGCTTTACTGAAAGCGGGGGGTCAATATACAATGAGCAGTTCTTC
NA | 13 | NA | TRBJ2-1 | TRBV5-4 | CASSGAGFEEQFF | TGTGCCAGCAGCGGGGCAGGGTTCGAGGAGCAGTTCTTC
NA | 13 | NA | TRBJ1-1 | TRBV29-1 | CSVSTGVNTEAFF | TGCAGCGTTTCGACGGGGGTGAACACTGAAGCTTTCTTT
NA | 16 | TRBD1 | TRBJ1-5 | TRBV5-8 | CASSQTWDRGNQPQHF | TGTGCCAGCAGCCAGACCTGGGACAGGGGCAATCAGCCCCAGCATTTT
NA | 15 | NA | TRBJ1-2 | TRBV11-2 | CASSLEGARGYGYTF | TGTGCCAGCAGCTTAGAGGGGGCAAGAGGCTATGGCTACACCTTC
NA | 13 | NA | TRBJ2-7 | TRBV5-3 | CASSFGIGGEQYF | TGTGCCAGCAGCTTCGGTATTGGGGGCGAGCAGTACTTC
NA | 15 | NA | TRBJ2-4 | TRBV6-1 | CASEKGSFAKNIQYF | TGTGCCAGCGAAAAGGGGTCCTTTGCCAAAAACATTCAGTACTTC
NA | 14 | NA | TRBJ2-6 | TRBV30 | CAWSLVTGANVLTF | TGTGCCTGGAGTTTAGTGACTGGGGCCAACGTCCTGACTTTC
NA | 16 | TRBD2 | TRBJ2-2 | TRBV2 | CASSSLAGVGTGELFF | TGTGCCAGCAGTAGTCTAGCGGGAGTAGGTACCGGGGAGCTGTTTTTT
NA | 13 | NA | TRBJ1-1 | TRBV9 | CASSGALGGKAFF | TGTGCCAGCAGCGGTGCTTTGGGGGGGAAAGCTTTCTTT
NA | 14 | TRBD1 | TRBJ1-1 | TRBV28 | CASSFPGTALEAFF | TGTGCCAGCAGTTTCCCCGGGACAGCGCTTGAAGCTTTCTTT
NA | 16 | NA | TRBJ2-1 | TRBV9 | CASSVGVAARYNEQFF | TGTGCCAGCAGCGTCGGGGTAGCGGCGAGGTACAATGAGCAGTTCTTC
NA | 17 | NA | TRBJ2-1 | TRBV28 | CASSSPSRGISYNEQFF | TGTGCCAGCAGTTCCCCCTCCAGGGGAATCTCCTACAATGAGCAGTTCTTC
NA | 15 | TRBD1 | TRBJ1-3 | TRBV10-3 | CAIRRDSLSGNTIYF | TGTGCCATCAGGCGGGACAGTTTATCTGGAAACACCATATATTTT
NA | 14 | NA | TRBJ2-2 | TRBV5-6 | CASSPTGIAGELFF | TGTGCCAGCAGCCCAACAGGGATTGCCGGGGAGCTGTTTTTT
once | 14 | TRBD2 | TRBJ2-7 | TRBV19 | CASSGLARSDEQYF | TGTGCCAGTAGCGGACTAGCGAGATCCGACGAGCAGTACTTC
NA | 15 | NA | TRBJ2-3 | TRBV6-1 | CASSEDRSATDTQYF | TGTGCCAGCAGTGAAGACAGATCTGCAACAGATACGCAGTATTTT
few | 13 | NA | TRBJ1-4 | TRBV5-1 | CASSLGLGEKLFF | TGCGCCAGCAGCTTGGGTCTGGGGGAAAAACTGTTTTTT
NA | 16 | TRBD2 | TRBJ2-1 | TRBV28 | CASSQTGSGSRLEQFF | TGTGCCAGCAGTCAGACGGGTAGCGGGAGTCGCCTTGAGCAGTTCTTC
NA | 12 | NA | TRBJ2-5 | TRBV28 | CASSPGTATQYF | TGTGCCAGCAGTCCCGGGACCGCAACCCAGTACTTC
NA | 16 | TRBD1 | TRBJ2-5 | TRBV18 | CASSPSGTGEGETQYF | TGTGCCAGCTCACCATCCGGGACAGGGGAAGGTGAGACCCAGTACTTC
NA | 14 | NA | TRBJ1-6 | TRBV5-6 | CASSEGLGNSPLHF | TGTGCCAGCAGCGAGGGACTTGGTAATTCACCCCTCCACTTT
once | 14 | TRBD2 | TRBJ2-1 | TRBV5-1 | CASSLTSGSNEQFF | TGCGCCAGCAGCCTGACTAGCGGGAGCAATGAGCAGTTCTTC
NA | 19 | TRBD2 | TRBJ2-7 | TRBV5-6 | CASSSDWTGRPTTSYEQYF | TGTGCCAGCAGCTCCGACTGGACCGGGAGGCCAACAACCTCCTACGAGCAGTACTTC
NA | 15 | TRBD2 | TRBJ2-1 | TRBV5-1 | CASSLALADYNEQFF | TGCGCCAGCAGCTTGGCGCTAGCGGACTACAATGAGCAGTTCTTC
NA | 15 | TRBD1 | TRBJ1-2 | TRBV6-5 | CASSYSPGQGAGYTF | TGTGCCAGCAGTTACTCACCGGGACAGGGGGCTGGCTACACCTTC
NA | 14 | NA | TRBJ2-3 | TRBV27 | CASREAGGTDTQYF | TGTGCCAGCAGAGAAGCAGGGGGCACAGATACGCAGTATTTT
NA | 11 | NA | TRBJ1-2 | TRBV29-1 | CSVPGGGGYTF | TGCAGCGTCCCTGGGGGGGGAGGCTACACCTTC
NA | 16 | TRBD2 | TRBJ2-2 | TRBV27 | CASSPPGGASTGELFF | TGTGCCAGCAGTCCACCCGGGGGGGCGAGCACCGGGGAGCTGTTTTTT
NA | 14 | NA | TRBJ1-2 | TRBV5-8 | CASSLLGTNYGYTF | TGTGCCAGCAGCTTGTTAGGTACTAACTATGGCTACACCTTC
NA | 16 | NA | TRBJ2-7 | TRBV6-6 | CASSYSSVSVSYEQYF | TGTGCCAGCAGTTACTCGAGTGTTAGCGTCTCCTACGAGCAGTACTTC
few | 15 | TRBD1 | TRBJ1-1 | TRBV19 | CASSGATGGNTEAFF | TGTGCCAGTAGTGGGGCGACAGGGGGTAACACTGAAGCTTTCTTT
NA | 15 | TRBD2 | TRBJ2-7 | TRBV5-4 | CASTLAGEGAYEQYF | TGTGCCAGCACCCTAGCGGGAGAGGGGGCCTACGAGCAGTACTTC
NA | 17 | NA | TRBJ2-2 | TRBV7-9 | CASSLTGKPKNTGELFF | TGTGCCAGCAGCTTAACGGGGAAACCGAAGAACACCGGGGAGCTGTTTTTT
few | 15 | NA | TRBJ2-3 | TRBV11-1 | CASSLAGTSTDTQYF | TGTGCCAGCAGCTTAGCGGGCACTAGCACAGATACGCAGTATTTT
NA | 13 | NA | TRBJ1-1 | TRBV7-2 | CASSLGSSLEAFF | TGTGCCAGCAGCTTGGGTTCCAGCCTTGAAGCTTTCTTT
NA | 15 | NA | TRBJ1-2 | TRBV7-6 | CASSHGQGPTYGYTF | TGTGCCAGCAGCCATGGGCAGGGGCCCACCTATGGCTACACCTTC
NA | 15 | TRBD2 | TRBJ2-1 | TRBV28 | CASRRGLAGYNEQFF | TGTGCCAGCAGACGAGGACTAGCGGGATACAATGAGCAGTTCTTC
NA | 13 | TRBD1 | TRBJ1-2 | TRBV2 | CASTGQGPYGYTF | TGTGCCAGTACCGGACAGGGACCTTATGGCTACACCTTC